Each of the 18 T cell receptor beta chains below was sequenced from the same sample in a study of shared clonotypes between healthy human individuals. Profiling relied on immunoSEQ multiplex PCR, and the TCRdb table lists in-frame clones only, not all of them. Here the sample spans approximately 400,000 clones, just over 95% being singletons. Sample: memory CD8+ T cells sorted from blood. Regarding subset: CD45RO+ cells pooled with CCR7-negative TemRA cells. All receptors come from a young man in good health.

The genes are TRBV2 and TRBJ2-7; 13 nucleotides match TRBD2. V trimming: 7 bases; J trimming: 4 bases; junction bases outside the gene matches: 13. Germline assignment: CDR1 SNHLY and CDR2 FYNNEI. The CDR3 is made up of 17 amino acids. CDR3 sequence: CASIARMTSGRLYEQYF. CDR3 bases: TGTGCCAGCATAGCCAGGATGACTAGCGGGAGGTTATACGAGCAGTACTTC. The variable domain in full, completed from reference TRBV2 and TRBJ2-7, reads EPEVTQTPSHQVTQMGQEVILRCVPISNHLYFYWYRQILGQKVEFLVSFYNNEISEKSEIFDDQFSVERPDGSNFTLKIRSTKLEDSAMYFCASIARMTSGRLYEQYFGPGTRLTVT.

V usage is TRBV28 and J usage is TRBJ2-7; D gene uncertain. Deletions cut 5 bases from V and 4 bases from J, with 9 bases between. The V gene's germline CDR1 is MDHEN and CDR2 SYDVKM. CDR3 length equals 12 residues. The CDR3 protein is CASSTEPYEQYF. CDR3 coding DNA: TGTGCCAGCAGTACGGAACCATACGAGCAGTACTTC.

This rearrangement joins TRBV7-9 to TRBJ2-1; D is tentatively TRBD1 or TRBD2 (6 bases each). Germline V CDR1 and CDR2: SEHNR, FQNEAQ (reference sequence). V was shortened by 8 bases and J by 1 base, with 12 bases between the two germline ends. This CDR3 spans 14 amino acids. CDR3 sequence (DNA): TGTGCCAGCGTAAGGGGGGAATCCTACAATGAGCAGTTCTTC. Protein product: CASVRGESYNEQFF.

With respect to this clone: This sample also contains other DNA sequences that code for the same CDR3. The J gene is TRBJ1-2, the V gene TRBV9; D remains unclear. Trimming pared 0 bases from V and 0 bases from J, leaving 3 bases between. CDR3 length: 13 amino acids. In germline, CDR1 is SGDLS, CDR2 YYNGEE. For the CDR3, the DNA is TGTGCCAGCAGCGTAGAGGCTAACTATGGCTACACCTTC. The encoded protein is CASSVEANYGYTF.

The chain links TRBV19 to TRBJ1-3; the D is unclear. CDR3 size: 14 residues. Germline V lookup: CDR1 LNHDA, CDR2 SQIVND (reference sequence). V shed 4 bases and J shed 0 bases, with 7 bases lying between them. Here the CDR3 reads CASSRPASGNTIYF. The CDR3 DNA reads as TGTGCCAGTAGTAGACCCGCCTCTGGAAACACCATATATTTT. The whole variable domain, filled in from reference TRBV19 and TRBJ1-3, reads DGGITQSPKYLFRKEGQNVTLSCEQNLNHDAMYWYRQDPGQGLRLIYYSQIVNDFQKGDIAEGYSVSREKKESFPLTVTSAQKNPTAFYLCASSRPASGNTIYFGEGSWLTVV.

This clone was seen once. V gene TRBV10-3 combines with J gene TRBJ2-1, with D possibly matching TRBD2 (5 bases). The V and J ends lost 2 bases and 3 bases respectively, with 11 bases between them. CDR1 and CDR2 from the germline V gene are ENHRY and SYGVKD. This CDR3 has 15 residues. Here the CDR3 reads CAISERIRDYNEQFF. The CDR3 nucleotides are TGTGCCATCAGTGAGCGAATCCGGGACTACAATGAGCAGTTCTTC.

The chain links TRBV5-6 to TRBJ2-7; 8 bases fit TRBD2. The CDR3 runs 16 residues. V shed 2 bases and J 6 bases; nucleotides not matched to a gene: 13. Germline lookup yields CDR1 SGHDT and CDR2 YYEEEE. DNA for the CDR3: TGTGCCAGCAGCTTACCCGGGACTAGTTATCCCTTCGAGCAGTACTTC. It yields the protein CASSLPGTSYPFEQYF.

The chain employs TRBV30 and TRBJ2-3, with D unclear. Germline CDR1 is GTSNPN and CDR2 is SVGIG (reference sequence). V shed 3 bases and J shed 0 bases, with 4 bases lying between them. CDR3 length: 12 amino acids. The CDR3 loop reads CAWRSSTDTQYF. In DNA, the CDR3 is TGTGCCTGGAGATCTAGCACAGATACGCAGTATTTT.

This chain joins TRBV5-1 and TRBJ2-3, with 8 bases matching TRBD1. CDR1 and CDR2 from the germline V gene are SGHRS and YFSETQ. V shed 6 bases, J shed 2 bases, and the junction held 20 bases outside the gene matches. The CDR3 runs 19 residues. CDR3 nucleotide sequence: TGCGCCAGCACCGCTTTCGCAAAAGCAGGGGGCGCGGACACAGATACGCAGTATTTT. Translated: CASTAFAKAGGADTDTQYF.

Here the CDR3 reads CASSSIGQGKAEAFF. The CDR3 nucleotides are TGTGCCAGCAGTTCAATCGGACAGGGGAAGGCTGAAGCTTTCTTT. The V and J genes are TRBV6-5 and TRBJ1-1; 9 nucleotides align to TRBD1. V lost 4 bases and J lost 6; bases outside the gene matches: 9. The germline V gene has CDR1 MNHEY and CDR2 SVGAGI. This CDR3 region has 15 residues.

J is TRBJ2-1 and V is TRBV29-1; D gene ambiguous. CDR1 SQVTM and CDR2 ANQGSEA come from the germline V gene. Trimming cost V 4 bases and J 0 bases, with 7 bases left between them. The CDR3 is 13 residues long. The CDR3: CSVGGVSYNEQFF. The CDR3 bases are TGCAGCGTTGGTGGAGTCTCCTACAATGAGCAGTTCTTC.

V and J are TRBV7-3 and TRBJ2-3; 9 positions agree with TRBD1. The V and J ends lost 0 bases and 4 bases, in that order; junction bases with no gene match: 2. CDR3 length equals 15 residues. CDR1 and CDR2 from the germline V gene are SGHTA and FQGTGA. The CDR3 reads CASSLTGTGPDTQYF. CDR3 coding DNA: TGTGCCAGCAGCTTAACAGGGACAGGGCCAGATACGCAGTATTTT.

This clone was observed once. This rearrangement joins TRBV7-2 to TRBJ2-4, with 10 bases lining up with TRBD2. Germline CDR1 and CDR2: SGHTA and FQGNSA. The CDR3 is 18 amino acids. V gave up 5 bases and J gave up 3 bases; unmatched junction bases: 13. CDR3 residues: CASSRGEVAGGGKNIQYF. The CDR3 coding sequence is TGTGCCAGCAGCCGCGGGGAGGTAGCGGGAGGTGGCAAAAACATTCAGTACTTC.

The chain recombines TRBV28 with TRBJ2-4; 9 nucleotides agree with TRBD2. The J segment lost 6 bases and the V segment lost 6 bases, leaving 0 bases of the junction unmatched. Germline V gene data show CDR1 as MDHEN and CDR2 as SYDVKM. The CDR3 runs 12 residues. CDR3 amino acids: CASRLAGNIQYF. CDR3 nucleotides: TGTGCCAGCAGACTAGCGGGAAACATTCAGTACTTC.

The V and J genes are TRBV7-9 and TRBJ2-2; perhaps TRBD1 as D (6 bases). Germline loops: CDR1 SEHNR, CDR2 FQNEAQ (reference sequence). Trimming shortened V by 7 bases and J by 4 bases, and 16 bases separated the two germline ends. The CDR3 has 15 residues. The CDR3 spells CASITGSPSTGELFF. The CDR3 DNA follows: TGTGCCAGCATTACAGGGTCCCCGAGCACCGGGGAGCTGTTTTTT.

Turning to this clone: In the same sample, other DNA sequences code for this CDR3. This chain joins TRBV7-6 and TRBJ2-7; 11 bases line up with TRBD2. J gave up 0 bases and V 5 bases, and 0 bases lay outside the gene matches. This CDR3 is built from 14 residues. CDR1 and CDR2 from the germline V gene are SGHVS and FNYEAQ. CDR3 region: CASSGTSGSYEQYF. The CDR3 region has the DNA TGTGCCAGCAGCGGGACTAGCGGCTCCTACGAGCAGTACTTC.

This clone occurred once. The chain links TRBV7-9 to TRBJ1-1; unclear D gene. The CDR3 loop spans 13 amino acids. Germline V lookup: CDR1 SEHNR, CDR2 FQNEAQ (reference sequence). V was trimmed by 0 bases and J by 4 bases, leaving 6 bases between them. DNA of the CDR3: TGTGCCAGCAGCTTAGCGGGGTTCACTGAAGCTTTCTTT. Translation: CASSLAGFTEAFF.

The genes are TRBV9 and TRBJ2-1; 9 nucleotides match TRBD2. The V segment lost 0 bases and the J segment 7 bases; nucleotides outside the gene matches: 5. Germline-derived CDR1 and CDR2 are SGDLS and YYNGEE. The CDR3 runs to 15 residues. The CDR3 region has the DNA TGTGCCAGCAGCGTAGGTCTAGCGGGACCAAATGAGCAGTTCTTC. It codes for CASSVGLAGPNEQFF.